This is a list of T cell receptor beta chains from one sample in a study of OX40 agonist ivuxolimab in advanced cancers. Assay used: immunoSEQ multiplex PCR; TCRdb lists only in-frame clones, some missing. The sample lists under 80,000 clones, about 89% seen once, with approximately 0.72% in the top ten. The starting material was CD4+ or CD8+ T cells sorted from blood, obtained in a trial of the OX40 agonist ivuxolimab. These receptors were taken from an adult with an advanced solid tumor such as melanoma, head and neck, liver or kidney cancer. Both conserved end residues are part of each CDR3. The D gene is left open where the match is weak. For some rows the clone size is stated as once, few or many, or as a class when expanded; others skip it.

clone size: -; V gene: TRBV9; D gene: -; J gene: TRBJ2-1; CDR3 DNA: TGTGCCAGCAGCACCGGCGGCGGGATCGCCTACAATGAGCAGTTCTTC; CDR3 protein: CASSTGGGIAYNEQFF
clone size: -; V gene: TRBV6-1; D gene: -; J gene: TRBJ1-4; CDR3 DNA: TGTGCCAGCAGTGAACAGGGGAGTGAAAAACTGTTTTTT; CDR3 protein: CASSEQGSEKLFF
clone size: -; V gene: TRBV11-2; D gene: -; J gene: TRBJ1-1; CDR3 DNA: TGTGCCAGCAGCTTAAAGGGGGGAAGCACTGAAGCTTTCTTT; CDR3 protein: CASSLKGGSTEAFF
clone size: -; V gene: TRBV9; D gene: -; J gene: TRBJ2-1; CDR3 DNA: TGTGCCAGCAGCCTGGGAGGTAGTCGAAATGAGCAGTTCTTC; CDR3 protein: CASSLGGSRNEQFF
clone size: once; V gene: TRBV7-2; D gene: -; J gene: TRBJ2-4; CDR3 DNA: TGTGCCAGCAGCTCCCTGGGGCCGGGGAGGTTGGACATTCAGTACTTC; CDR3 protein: CASSSLGPGRLDIQYF
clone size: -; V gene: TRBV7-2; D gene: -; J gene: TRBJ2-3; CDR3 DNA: TGTGCCAGCAGACCTCCGGGAAGTACAGATACGCAGTATTTT; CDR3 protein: CASRPPGSTDTQYF
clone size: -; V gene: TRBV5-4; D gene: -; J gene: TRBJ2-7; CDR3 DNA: TGTGCCAGCAGCTTACCGACTGTTCAGGCCTACGAGCAGTACTTC; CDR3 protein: CASSLPTVQAYEQYF
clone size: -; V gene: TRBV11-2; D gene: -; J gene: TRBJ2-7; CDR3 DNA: TGTGCCAGCAGCTTAGGATTTGGGGGGACCTACGAGCAGTACTTC; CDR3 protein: CASSLGFGGTYEQYF
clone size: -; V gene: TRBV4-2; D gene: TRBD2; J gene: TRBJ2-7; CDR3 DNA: TGTGCCAGCAGCCAGCGACGGGAGGGCTACGAGCAGTACTTC; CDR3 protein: CASSQRREGYEQYF
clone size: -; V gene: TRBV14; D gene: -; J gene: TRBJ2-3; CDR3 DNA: TGTGCCAGCAGCCACCTCGGGGCGAGGGGGAGGACAGATACGCAGTATTTT; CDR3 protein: CASSHLGARGRTDTQYF
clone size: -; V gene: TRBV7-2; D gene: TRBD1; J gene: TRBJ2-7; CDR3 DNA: TGTGCCAGCAGCTCCCGGACAGGGATCCACGAGCAGTACTTC; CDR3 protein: CASSSRTGIHEQYF
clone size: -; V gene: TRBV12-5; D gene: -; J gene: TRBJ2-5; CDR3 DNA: TGTGCTAGTGGTTTCGGGGGCGCGGAGACCCAGTACTTC; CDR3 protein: CASGFGGAETQYF
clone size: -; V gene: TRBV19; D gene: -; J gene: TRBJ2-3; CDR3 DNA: TGTGCCAGTAGTCCGGTTTGGCGGGACCATACGCAGTATTTT; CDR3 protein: CASSPVWRDHTQYF
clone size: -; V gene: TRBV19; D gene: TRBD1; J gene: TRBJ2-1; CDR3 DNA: TGTGCCAGTAGTATCGGGACAGGGCTCTCTGGGGAGCAGTTCTTC; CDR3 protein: CASSIGTGLSGEQFF
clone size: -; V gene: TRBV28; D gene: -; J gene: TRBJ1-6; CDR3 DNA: TGTGCCAGCACCCCCCGCCTCTCCTATAATTCACCCCTCCACTTT; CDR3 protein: CASTPRLSYNSPLHF
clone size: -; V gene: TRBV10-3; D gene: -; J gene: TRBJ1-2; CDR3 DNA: TGTGCCATCAGTCCGCATGAGGGCGGCTATGGCTACACCTTC; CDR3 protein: CAISPHEGGYGYTF